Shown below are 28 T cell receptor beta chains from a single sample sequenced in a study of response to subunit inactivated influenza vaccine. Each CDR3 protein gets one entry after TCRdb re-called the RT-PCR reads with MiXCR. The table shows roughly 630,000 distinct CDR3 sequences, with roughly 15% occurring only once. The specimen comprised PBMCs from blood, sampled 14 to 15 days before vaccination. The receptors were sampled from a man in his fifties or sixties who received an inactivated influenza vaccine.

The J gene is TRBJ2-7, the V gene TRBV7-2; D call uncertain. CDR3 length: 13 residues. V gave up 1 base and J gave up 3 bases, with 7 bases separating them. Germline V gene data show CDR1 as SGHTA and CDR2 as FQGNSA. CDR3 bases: TGTGCCAGCAGCTTAGTTGGGCGCTACGAGCAGTACTTC. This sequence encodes CASSLVGRYEQYF.

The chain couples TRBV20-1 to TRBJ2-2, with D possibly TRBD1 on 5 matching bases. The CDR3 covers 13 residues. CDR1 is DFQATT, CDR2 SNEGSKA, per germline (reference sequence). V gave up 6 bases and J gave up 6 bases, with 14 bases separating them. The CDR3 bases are TGCAGTGCCATGGACATTAGATCCGGGGAGCTGTTTTTT. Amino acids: CSAMDIRSGELFF.

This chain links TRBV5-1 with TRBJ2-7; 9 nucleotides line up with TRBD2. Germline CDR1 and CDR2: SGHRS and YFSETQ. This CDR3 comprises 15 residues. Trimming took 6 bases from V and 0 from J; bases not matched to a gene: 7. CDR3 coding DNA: TGCGCCAGCACACTTAGCGGGGGCAACTCCTACGAGCAGTACTTC. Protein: CASTLSGGNSYEQYF. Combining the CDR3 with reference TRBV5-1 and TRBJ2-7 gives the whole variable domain KAGVTQTPRYLIKTRGQQVTLSCSPISGHRSVSWYQQTPGQGLQFLFEYFSETQRNKGNFPGRFSGRQFSNSRSEMNVSTLELGDSALYLCASTLSGGNSYEQYFGPGTRLTVT.

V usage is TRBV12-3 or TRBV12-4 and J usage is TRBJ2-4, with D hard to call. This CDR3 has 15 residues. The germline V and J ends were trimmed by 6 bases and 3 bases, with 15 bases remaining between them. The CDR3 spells CASSPIEGYKNIQYF. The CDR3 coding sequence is TGTGCCAGCAGCCCTATCGAAGGGTACAAAAACATTCAGTACTTC.

In nucleotides, the CDR3 is TGTGCCAGCAGTTTTTATGTGAGGACAGGGGGCCCTGAGCAGTTCTTC. Amino acids: CASSFYVRTGGPEQFF. The chain uses TRBV12-3 or TRBV12-4 and TRBJ2-1; 11 bases match TRBD1. The CDR3 is 16 amino acids. The junction had 10 bases not matched to a gene; V was cut back by 3 bases and J by 9 bases.

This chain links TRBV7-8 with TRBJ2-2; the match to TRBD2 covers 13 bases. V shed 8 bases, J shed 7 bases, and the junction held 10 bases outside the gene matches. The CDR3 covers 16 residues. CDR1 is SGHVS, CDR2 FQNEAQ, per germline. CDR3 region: CASRSGGLAGFGELFF. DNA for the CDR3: TGTGCCAGCCGTTCGGGGGGACTAGCGGGGTTCGGGGAGCTGTTTTTT. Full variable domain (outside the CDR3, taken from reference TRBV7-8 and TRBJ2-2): GAGVSQSPRYKVAKRGQDVALRCDPISGHVSLFWYQQALGQGPEFLTYFQNEAQLDKSGLPSDRFFAERPEGSVSTLKIQRTQQEDSAVYLCASRSGGLAGFGELFFGEGSRLTVL.

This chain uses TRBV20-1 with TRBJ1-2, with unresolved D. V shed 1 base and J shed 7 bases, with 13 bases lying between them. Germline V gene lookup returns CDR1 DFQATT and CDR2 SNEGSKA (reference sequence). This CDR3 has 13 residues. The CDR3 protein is CSARAEGLRGYTF. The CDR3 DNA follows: TGCAGTGCTAGAGCGGAGGGTCTCCGTGGCTACACCTTC.

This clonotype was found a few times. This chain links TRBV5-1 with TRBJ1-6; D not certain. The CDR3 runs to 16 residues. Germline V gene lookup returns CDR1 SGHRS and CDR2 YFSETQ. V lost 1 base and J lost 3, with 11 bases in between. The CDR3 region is CASSLNQRVYNSPLHF. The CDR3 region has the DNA TGCGCCAGCAGCTTGAACCAACGGGTCTATAATTCACCCCTCCACTTT.

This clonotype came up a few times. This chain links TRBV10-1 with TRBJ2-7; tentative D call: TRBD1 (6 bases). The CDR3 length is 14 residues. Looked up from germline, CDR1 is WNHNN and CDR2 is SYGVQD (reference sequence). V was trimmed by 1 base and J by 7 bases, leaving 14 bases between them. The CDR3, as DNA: TGCGCCAGCAGTGAGTTCCCAGGGGTAGGGGAGCAGTACTTC. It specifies CASSEFPGVGEQYF.

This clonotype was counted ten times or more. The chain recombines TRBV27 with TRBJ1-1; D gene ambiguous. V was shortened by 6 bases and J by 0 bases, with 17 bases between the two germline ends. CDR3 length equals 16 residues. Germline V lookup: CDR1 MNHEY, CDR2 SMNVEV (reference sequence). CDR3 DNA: TGTGCCAGCAGCCCCACCGTAGCGACGATGAACACTGAAGCTTTCTTT. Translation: CASSPTVATMNTEAFF.

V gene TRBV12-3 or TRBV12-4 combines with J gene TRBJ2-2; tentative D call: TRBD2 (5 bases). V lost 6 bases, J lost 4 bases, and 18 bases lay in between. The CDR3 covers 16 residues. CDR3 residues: CASRSTGISFTGELFF. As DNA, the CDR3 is TGTGCCAGCAGGTCTACCGGGATCAGCTTCACCGGGGAGCTGTTTTTT.

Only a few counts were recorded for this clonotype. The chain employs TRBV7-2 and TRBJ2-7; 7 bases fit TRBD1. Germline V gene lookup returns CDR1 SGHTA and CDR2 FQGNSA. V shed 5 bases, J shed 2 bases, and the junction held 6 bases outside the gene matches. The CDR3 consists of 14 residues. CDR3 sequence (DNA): TGTGCCAGCAGCCCCAAGACAGGGCCCTACGAGCAGTACTTC. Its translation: CASSPKTGPYEQYF.

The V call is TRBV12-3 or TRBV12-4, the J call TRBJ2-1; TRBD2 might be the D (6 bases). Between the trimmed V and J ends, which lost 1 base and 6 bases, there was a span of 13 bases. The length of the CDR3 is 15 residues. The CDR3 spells CASSLVRGRANEQFF. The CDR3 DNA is TGTGCCAGCAGTTTAGTGCGGGGCCGGGCCAATGAGCAGTTCTTC.

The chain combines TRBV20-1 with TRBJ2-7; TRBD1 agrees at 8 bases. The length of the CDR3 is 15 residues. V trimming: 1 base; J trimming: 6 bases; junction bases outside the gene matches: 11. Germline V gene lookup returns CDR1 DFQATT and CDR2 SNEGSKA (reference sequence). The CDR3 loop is CSARVVGQGTAEQYF. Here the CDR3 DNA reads TGCAGTGCTAGAGTAGTTGGACAGGGTACTGCCGAGCAGTACTTC.

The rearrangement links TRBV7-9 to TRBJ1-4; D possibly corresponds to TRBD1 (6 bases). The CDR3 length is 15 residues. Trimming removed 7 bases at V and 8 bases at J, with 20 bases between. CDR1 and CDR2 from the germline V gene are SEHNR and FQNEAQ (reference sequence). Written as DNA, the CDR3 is TGTGCCAGCACCCCGTCCCCAGGGGTAGAGGAAAAACTGTTTTTT. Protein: CASTPSPGVEEKLFF.

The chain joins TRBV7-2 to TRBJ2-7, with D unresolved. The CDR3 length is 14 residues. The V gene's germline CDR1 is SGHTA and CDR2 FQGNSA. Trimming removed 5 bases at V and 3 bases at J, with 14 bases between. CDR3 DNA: TGTGCCAGCAGCAAATCTGGAACGGACTACGAGCAGTACTTC. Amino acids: CASSKSGTDYEQYF.

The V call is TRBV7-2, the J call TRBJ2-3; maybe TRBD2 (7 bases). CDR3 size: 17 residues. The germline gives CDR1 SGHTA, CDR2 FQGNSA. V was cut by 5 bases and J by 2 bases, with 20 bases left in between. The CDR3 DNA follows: TGTGCCAGCAGCCTGGGCGGGGGCCAACCAGTCACAGATACGCAGTATTTT. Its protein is CASSLGGGQPVTDTQYF.

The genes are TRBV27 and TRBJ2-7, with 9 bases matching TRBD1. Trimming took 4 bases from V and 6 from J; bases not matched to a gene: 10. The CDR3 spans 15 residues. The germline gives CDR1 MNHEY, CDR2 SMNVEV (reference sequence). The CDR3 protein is CASSSGDRVFPEQYF. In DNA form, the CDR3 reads TGTGCCAGCAGTTCTGGGGACAGGGTTTTTCCCGAGCAGTACTTC.

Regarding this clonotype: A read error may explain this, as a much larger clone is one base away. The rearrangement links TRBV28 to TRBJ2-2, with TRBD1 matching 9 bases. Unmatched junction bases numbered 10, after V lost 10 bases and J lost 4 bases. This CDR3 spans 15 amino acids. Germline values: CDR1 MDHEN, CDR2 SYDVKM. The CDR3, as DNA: TGTGCCATCAAATCACAGGGGGCCGGCACCGGGGAGCTGTTTTTT. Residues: CAIKSQGAGTGELFF.

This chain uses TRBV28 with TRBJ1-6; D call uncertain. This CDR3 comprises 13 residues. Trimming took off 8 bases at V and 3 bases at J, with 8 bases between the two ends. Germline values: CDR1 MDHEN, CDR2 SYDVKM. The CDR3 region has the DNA TGTGCCAGCGCCGAGTTCTATAATTCACCCCTCCACTTT. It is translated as CASAEFYNSPLHF.

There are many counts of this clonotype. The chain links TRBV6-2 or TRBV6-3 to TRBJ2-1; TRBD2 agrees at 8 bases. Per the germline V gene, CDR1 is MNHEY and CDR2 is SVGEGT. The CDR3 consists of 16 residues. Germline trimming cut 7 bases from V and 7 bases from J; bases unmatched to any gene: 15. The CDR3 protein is CASTASGTRGWNEQFF. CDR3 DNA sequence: TGTGCCAGCACCGCCTCCGGGACTAGGGGCTGGAATGAGCAGTTCTTC.

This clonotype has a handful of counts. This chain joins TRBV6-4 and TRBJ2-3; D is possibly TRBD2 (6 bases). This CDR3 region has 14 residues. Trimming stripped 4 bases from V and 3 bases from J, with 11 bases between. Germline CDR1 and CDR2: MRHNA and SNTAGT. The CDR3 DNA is TGTGCCAGCAGTGCTTCGGGACTTACAGATACGCAGTATTTT. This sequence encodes CASSASGLTDTQYF.

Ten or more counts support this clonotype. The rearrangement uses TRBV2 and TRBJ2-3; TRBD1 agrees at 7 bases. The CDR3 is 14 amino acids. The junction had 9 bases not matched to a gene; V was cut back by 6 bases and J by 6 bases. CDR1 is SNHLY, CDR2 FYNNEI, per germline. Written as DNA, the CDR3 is TGTGCCAGCAGGAGGGACAGCTCACCGGATACGCAGTATTTT. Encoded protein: CASRRDSSPDTQYF.

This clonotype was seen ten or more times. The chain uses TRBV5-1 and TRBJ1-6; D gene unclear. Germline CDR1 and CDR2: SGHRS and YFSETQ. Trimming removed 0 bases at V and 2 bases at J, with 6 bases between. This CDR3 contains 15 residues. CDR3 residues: CASSLGQTYNSPLHF. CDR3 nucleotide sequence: TGCGCCAGCAGCTTGGGGCAGACCTATAATTCACCCCTCCACTTT.

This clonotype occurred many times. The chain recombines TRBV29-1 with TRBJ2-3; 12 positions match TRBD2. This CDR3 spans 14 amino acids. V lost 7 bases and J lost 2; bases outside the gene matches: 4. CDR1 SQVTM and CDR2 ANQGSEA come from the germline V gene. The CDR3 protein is CSATSGGYTDTQYF. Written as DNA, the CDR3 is TGCAGCGCTACTAGCGGGGGGTACACAGATACGCAGTATTTT.

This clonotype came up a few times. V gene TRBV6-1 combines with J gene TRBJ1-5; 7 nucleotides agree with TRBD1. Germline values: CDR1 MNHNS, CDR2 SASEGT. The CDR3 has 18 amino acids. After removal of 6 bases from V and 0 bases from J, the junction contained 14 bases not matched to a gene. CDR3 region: CASRLDREPLNSNQPQHF. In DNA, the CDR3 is TGTGCCAGCAGGCTCGACAGGGAACCCTTGAATAGCAATCAGCCCCAGCATTTT.

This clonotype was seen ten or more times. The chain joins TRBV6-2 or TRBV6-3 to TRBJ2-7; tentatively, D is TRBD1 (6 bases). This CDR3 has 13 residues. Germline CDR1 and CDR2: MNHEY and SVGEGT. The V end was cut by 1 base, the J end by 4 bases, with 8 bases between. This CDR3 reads CASSYFQGYEQYF. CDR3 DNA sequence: TGTGCCAGCAGTTACTTTCAGGGGTACGAGCAGTACTTC.

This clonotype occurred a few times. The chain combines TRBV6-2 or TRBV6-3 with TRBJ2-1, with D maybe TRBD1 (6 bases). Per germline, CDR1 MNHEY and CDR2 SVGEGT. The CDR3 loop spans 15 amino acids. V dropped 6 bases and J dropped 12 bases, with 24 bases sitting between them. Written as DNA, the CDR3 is TGTGCCAGCAGCCAGGGGTCCACCCTACGAGGGGGGCAGTTCTTC. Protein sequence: CASSQGSTLRGGQFF.